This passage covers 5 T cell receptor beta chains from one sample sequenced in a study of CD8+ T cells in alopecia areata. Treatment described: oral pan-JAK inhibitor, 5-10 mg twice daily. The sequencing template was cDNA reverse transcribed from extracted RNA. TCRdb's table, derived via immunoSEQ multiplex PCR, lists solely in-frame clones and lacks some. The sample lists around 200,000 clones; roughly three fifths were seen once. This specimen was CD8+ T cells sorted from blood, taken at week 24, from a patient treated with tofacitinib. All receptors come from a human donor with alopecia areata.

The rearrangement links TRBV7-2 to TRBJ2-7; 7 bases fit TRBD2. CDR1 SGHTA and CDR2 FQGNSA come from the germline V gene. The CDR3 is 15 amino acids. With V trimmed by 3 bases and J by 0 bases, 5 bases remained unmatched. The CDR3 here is CASSFRTSASYEQYF. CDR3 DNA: TGTGCCAGCAGCTTTCGAACTAGCGCCTCCTACGAGCAGTACTTC.

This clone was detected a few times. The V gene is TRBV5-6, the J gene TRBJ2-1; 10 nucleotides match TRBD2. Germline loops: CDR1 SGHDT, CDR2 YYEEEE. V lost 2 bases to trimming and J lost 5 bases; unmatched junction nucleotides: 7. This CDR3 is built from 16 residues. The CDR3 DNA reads TGTGCCAGCAGCTTCGGGCTAGCGGGGGCGGACAATGAGCAGTTCTTC. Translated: CASSFGLAGADNEQFF.

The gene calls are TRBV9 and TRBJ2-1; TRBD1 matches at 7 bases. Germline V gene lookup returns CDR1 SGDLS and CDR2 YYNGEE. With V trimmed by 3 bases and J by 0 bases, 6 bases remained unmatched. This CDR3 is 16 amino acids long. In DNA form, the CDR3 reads TGTGCCAGCAGCGCCCGGGACAGCCTCTCCTACAATGAGCAGTTCTTC. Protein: CASSARDSLSYNEQFF.

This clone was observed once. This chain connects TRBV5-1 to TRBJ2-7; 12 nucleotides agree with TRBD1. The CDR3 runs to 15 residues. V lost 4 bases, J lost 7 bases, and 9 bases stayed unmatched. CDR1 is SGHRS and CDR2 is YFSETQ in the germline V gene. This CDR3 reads CASSATGTGGREQYF. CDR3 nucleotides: TGCGCCAGCAGCGCGACCGGGACAGGGGGCCGGGAGCAGTACTTC.

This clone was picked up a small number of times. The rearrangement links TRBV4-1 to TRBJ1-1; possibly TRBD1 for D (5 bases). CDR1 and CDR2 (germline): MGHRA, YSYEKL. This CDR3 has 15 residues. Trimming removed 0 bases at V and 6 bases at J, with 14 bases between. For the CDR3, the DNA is TGCGCCAGCAGCCAAGAACGTCAGGGAGTGCCTGAAGCTTTCTTT. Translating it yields CASSQERQGVPEAFF.